This record covers a single T cell receptor (beta chain). This CDR3 region has 14 residues. The germline V gene has CDR1 MNHEY and CDR2 SVGEGT. The data originate from a study of monozygotic twins with inflammatory bowel disease. Eight separate reactions per sample served to make cDNA. Molecular identifiers with 6-nucleotide sample barcodes were added during cDNA synthesis via template switching. TCRdb reanalyzed the 5' RACE reads, giving one entry per CDR3 protein sequence and no DNA. The sample includes fewer than 550,000 distinct CDR3 sequences. The source is a human donor with ulcerative colitis or Crohn's disease, or a healthy co-twin of an affected twin (not recorded which). The V and J genes are TRBV6-2 or TRBV6-3 and TRBJ2-2; the D gene TCRdb calls, TRBD2, cannot be checked with no DNA. Sequencing was carried out using blood. The chain's CDR3 is CATRMGLAAGELFF.